Shown below are 16 T cell receptor beta chains from a single sample sequenced in a study of blood T cell repertoires in COVID-19. Repertoires were generated with immunoSEQ multiplex PCR, while TCRdb's copy carries only in-frame clones and drops some. The data hold some 490,000 clones, with more than 85% observed a single time. The sequenced sample was PBMCs or T cells enriched from blood (not recorded which). These receptors all come from a woman aged 60-75 years who had recovered from COVID-19.

The chain carries TRBV18 and TRBJ1-2, with 7 bases identical to TRBD1. Germline V gene data show CDR1 as KGHSH and CDR2 as LQKENI. V shed 3 bases, J shed 4 bases, and the junction held 5 bases outside the gene matches. The CDR3 sequence is 14 residues long. DNA of the CDR3: TGTGCCAGCTCACCCGACAGGGTGAGCTATGGCTACACCTTC. This gives the protein CASSPDRVSYGYTF.

The rearrangement links TRBV10-2 to TRBJ1-5, with D possibly being TRBD1 (5 bases). The CDR3 extends over 15 amino acids. CDR1 and CDR2 (germline): WSHSY, SAAADI. The V end lost 8 bases, the J end lost 1 base, and 15 bases lay between the germline ends. CDR3 protein: CASATQGLSNQPQHF. Here the CDR3 DNA reads TGCGCCAGCGCCACCCAGGGTCTAAGCAATCAGCCCCAGCATTTT.

The V call is TRBV24-1, the J call TRBJ2-1; 8 bases align to TRBD1. The germline V gene has CDR1 KGHDR and CDR2 SFDVKD. The CDR3 is made up of 13 amino acids. J was trimmed by 5 bases and V by 10 bases; bases with no gene match: 6. CDR3 amino acids: CATQGAADNEQFF. The CDR3 DNA is TGTGCCACGCAGGGGGCGGCGGACAATGAGCAGTTCTTC.

The chain couples TRBV5-1 to TRBJ2-3; TRBD2 aligns across 7 bases. The trim removed 4 bases at V and 1 base at J, leaving 9 bases unmatched. CDR3 length: 16 residues. CDR1 and CDR2 (germline): SGHRS, YFSETQ. This CDR3 is CASSTRGLLRTDTQYF. The CDR3 region has the DNA TGCGCCAGCAGCACTCGGGGACTACTCCGCACAGATACGCAGTATTTT.

For this clone: Within the sample, other DNA sequences also encode this same CDR3. The rearrangement links TRBV2 to TRBJ1-1; 9 nucleotides match TRBD1. The junction had 2 bases not matched to a gene; V was cut back by 8 bases and J by 1 base. CDR3 length: 13 amino acids. Germline CDR1 SNHLY, CDR2 FYNNEI. The CDR3 here is CASQGQGNTEAFF. CDR3 DNA sequence: TGTGCCAGCCAGGGACAGGGGAACACTGAAGCTTTCTTT.

The chain is built from TRBV9 and TRBJ1-6, with D uncertain. The V end was cut by 4 bases, the J end by 3 bases, with 8 bases between. Germline-derived CDR1 and CDR2 are SGDLS and YYNGEE. This CDR3 is 14 amino acids long. The CDR3: CASSPSVYNSPLHF. DNA for the CDR3: TGTGCCAGCAGCCCCTCAGTCTATAATTCACCCCTCCACTTT.

The chain carries TRBV5-1 and TRBJ2-2; D uncertain. The CDR3 contains 16 residues. The germline gives CDR1 SGHRS, CDR2 YFSETQ. V was clipped by 1 base and J by 0 bases, with 10 bases between them. This CDR3 is CASSLLTTSNTGELFF. The CDR3 coding sequence is TGCGCCAGCAGCTTGTTAACTACCTCGAACACCGGGGAGCTGTTTTTT.

The chain has TRBV3-1 (or the pseudogene TRBV3-2) and TRBJ1-6, with D tentatively TRBD1 (6 bases). The CDR3 spans 15 residues. V was trimmed by 1 base and J by 7 bases, leaving 11 bases between them. Germline values: CDR1 LGHDT, CDR2 YNNKEL (reference sequence). The CDR3 sequence: CASSQVGQGNSPLHF. CDR3 coding DNA: TGTGCCAGCAGCCAAGTAGGCCAGGGGAATTCACCCCTCCACTTT.

This chain uses TRBV24-1 with TRBJ1-2; no definite D call. V shed 2 bases and J shed 6 bases, with 6 bases lying between them. This CDR3 spans 12 amino acids. CDR1 and CDR2 from the germline V gene are KGHDR and SFDVKD. CDR3 loop: CATSDSTHGYTF. The CDR3, as DNA: TGTGCCACCAGTGATTCCACACATGGCTACACCTTC.

The chain employs TRBV9 and TRBJ1-6; D not certain. The length of the CDR3 is 16 residues. V lost 1 base, J lost 7 bases, and 15 bases lay in between. The germline gives CDR1 SGDLS, CDR2 YYNGEE. The CDR3 nucleotides read TGTGCCAGCAGCGTATCATCCGGGGTGGTAAATTCACCCCTCCACTTT. Protein: CASSVSSGVVNSPLHF.

This clone was counted between two and nine times. Other DNA sequences in this specimen translate into the identical CDR3. The chain uses TRBV19 and TRBJ1-2, with D maybe TRBD1 (5 bases). Trimming stripped 3 bases from V and 3 bases from J, with 8 bases between. Germline CDR1 reads LNHDA; CDR2 reads SQIVND (reference sequence). The CDR3 contains 13 residues. The CDR3 DNA reads TGTGCCAGTAGTATTCAGGGCTACTATGGCTACACCTTC. It translates to CASSIQGYYGYTF.

V gene TRBV5-4 combines with J gene TRBJ1-6; 10 bases map to TRBD1. The CDR3 sequence is 15 residues long. CDR1 and CDR2 (germline): SGHNT, YYREEE (reference sequence). V trimming: 0 bases; J trimming: 7 bases; junction bases outside the gene matches: 1. In nucleotides, the CDR3 is TGTGCCAGCAGCTTGGGGACAGGGGGGAATTCACCCCTCCACTTT. Amino acids: CASSLGTGGNSPLHF.

The chain uses TRBV2 and TRBJ1-2; D unresolved. V shed 3 bases and J shed 8 bases, with 22 bases lying between them. The CDR3 loop spans 16 amino acids. From germline, CDR1 is SNHLY and CDR2 FYNNEI. CDR3 in DNA: TGTGCCAGCAGTGAGAGGACCGGGGAGCCCGTCCTGGGCTACACCTTC. Its translation: CASSERTGEPVLGYTF.

The rearrangement uses TRBV6-5 and TRBJ2-1; D is unclear. The V gene's germline CDR1 is MNHEY and CDR2 SVGAGI. The CDR3 consists of 12 residues. V was cut by 4 bases and J by 5 bases, with 6 bases left in between. The CDR3 DNA reads TGTGCCAGCAGTTTTGGCCACAATGAGCAGTTCTTC. Amino acid sequence: CASSFGHNEQFF.

This chain connects TRBV6-2 or TRBV6-3 to TRBJ2-7, with 9 bases fitting TRBD1. The CDR3 length is 15 residues. Trimming cost V 2 bases and J 4 bases; bases outside gene matches: 6. CDR1 and CDR2 (germline): MNHEY, SVGEGT. This CDR3 is CASSYAGQGLYEQYV. The DNA of the CDR3 is TGTGCCAGCAGTTACGCAGGACAGGGGTTATACGAGCAGTACGTC.

V is TRBV3-1 (or the pseudogene TRBV3-2) and J is TRBJ2-4; 8 bases are shared with TRBD1. The V gene's germline CDR1 is LGHDT and CDR2 YNNKEL (reference sequence). The CDR3 spans 16 residues. The ends lost 1 base at V and 6 bases at J; junction bases unmatched: 8. This CDR3 is CASSQVQGARGNIQYF. The CDR3 bases are TGTGCCAGCAGCCAAGTTCAGGGGGCGCGTGGAAACATTCAGTACTTC.